The 18 T cell receptor beta chains in this list originate from one sample, sequenced in a study of T-cell reconstitution after alpha-beta-depleted transplantation in children. Preparing the TCRbeta library involved the use of unique molecular identifiers. TCRdb analysed the PCR reads with MiXCR anew, one entry per CDR3 protein. Counted here are about 1,000,000 distinct CDR3 sequences, around 30% occurring once; the ten biggest clones make up over 25%. The material was PBMCs, mostly from graft donor cells, obtained 360 days after TCRalphabeta/CD19-depleted stem cell transplant. Every receptor here comes from a boy less than two years old who had a stem cell transplant for SCID, so the T cells may come from the graft donor.

The V gene is TRBV10-3, the J gene TRBJ2-3, with 9 bases aligning to TRBD1. CDR3 length: 14 amino acids. V shed 6 bases, J shed 4 bases, and the junction held 5 bases outside the gene matches. Germline-derived CDR1 and CDR2 are ENHRY and SYGVKD. The CDR3 spells CAIRGGQGSDTQYF. The DNA for the CDR3 is TGTGCCATCAGGGGGGGACAGGGATCAGATACGCAGTATTTT.

This chain links TRBV20-1 with TRBJ2-5; D might be TRBD2 (6 bases). V was cut by 0 bases and J by 6 bases, with 14 bases left in between. Per germline, CDR1 DFQATT and CDR2 SNEGSKA (reference sequence). The CDR3 contains 14 residues. The CDR3: CSAREGQGGKTQYF. The CDR3 region has the DNA TGCAGTGCTAGAGAGGGTCAGGGCGGGAAGACCCAGTACTTC.

This clonotype turned up a few times. This chain connects TRBV12-3 or TRBV12-4 to TRBJ2-2; possible D gene TRBD2, 7 bases. V lost 6 bases, J lost 6 bases, and 17 bases lay in between. This CDR3 is 15 amino acids long. The CDR3 is CASSWNREGPGELFF. The DNA for the CDR3 is TGTGCCAGCAGCTGGAACAGGGAGGGGCCCGGGGAGCTGTTTTTT.

V gene TRBV5-5 combines with J gene TRBJ2-7; 8 bases match TRBD1. Germline lookup yields CDR1 SGHKS and CDR2 YYEKEE (reference sequence). Germline trimming cut 5 bases from V and 3 bases from J; bases unmatched to any gene: 10. The CDR3 is made up of 15 amino acids. In nucleotides, the CDR3 is TGTGCCAGCAGTCTTGACAGGGGAAACGTCTACGAGCAGTACTTC. Amino acid sequence: CASSLDRGNVYEQYF.

This clonotype was detected ten times or more. The rearrangement uses TRBV5-1 and TRBJ2-3; D may be TRBD1 (5 bases). The CDR3 is made up of 15 amino acids. Germline V CDR1 and CDR2: SGHRS, YFSETQ. V was pared by 3 bases and J by 5 bases, with 16 bases between. As DNA, the CDR3 is TGCGCCAGCAGCTCCCCTAACCAGGGTCTAGATACGCAGTATTTT. Translated: CASSSPNQGLDTQYF.

The CDR3: CASSVWGSTEAFF. CDR3 sequence (DNA): TGTGCCAGCAGCGTTTGGGGTAGCACTGAAGCTTTCTTT. This chain links TRBV7-2 with TRBJ1-1; D is undetermined. This CDR3 is built from 13 residues. V was trimmed by 5 bases and J by 4 bases, leaving 11 bases between them. Per the germline V gene, CDR1 is SGHTA and CDR2 is FQGNSA.

This clonotype was counted only a few times. This CDR3 is CASSPEDEQYF. The DNA for the CDR3 is TGTGCCAGCAGCCCAGAAGACGAGCAGTACTTC. The J gene is TRBJ2-7, the V gene TRBV11-2; unclear D gene. Germline V lookup: CDR1 SGHAT, CDR2 FQNNGV. This CDR3 is 11 amino acids long. Trimming removed 5 bases at V and 5 bases at J, with 7 bases between.

This chain uses TRBV11-2 with TRBJ2-2; TRBD2 matches 7 bases. The CDR3 contains 17 residues. Germline V gene sequence: CDR1 SGHAT, CDR2 FQNNGV. J was trimmed by 0 bases and V by 5 bases; bases with no gene match: 9. The CDR3 sequence: CASSPGLLPPNTGELFF. CDR3 nucleotide sequence: TGTGCCAGCAGCCCGGGACTACTCCCTCCGAACACCGGGGAGCTGTTTTTT.

This clonotype was found a few times. V gene TRBV28 combines with J gene TRBJ2-6; the D is unclear. CDR1 is MDHEN, CDR2 SYDVKM, per germline. The ends were cut back, 3 bases at V and 0 bases at J, with 15 bases in the middle. This CDR3 is built from 18 residues. CDR3 amino acids: CASSLARSYSSGANVLTF. CDR3 DNA: TGTGCCAGCAGTTTGGCCCGAAGTTATAGCTCTGGGGCCAACGTCCTGACTTTC.

This clonotype was seen repeatedly, ten times or more. The chain couples TRBV7-2 to TRBJ1-5, with D unresolved. V lost 3 bases, J lost 2 bases, and 8 bases lay in between. This CDR3 spans 14 amino acids. Looked up from germline, CDR1 is SGHTA and CDR2 is FQGNSA. In DNA, the CDR3 is TGTGCCAGCAGCTTTTTGGGTGGCAATCAGCCCCAGCATTTT. This encodes CASSFLGGNQPQHF.

This chain links TRBV12-3 or TRBV12-4 with TRBJ2-7, with 9 bases matching TRBD1. This CDR3 is 12 amino acids long. Trimming at V came to 4 bases and at J to 12 bases, leaving 7 bases not matched to a gene. The chain's CDR3 is CASSYAAGQGYF. Written as DNA, the CDR3 is TGTGCCAGCAGTTATGCCGCGGGACAGGGGTACTTC.

In this sample, this clonotype turned up once. The chain is built from TRBV29-1 and TRBJ1-5, with unresolved D. Trimming cost V 5 bases and J 0 bases, with 11 bases left between them. This CDR3 region has 14 residues. The germline V gene has CDR1 SQVTM and CDR2 ANQGSEA. DNA of the CDR3: TGCAGCGTTCTAACGGGCGCTAGCAATCAGCCCCAGCATTTT. Translated: CSVLTGASNQPQHF.

This clonotype occurred a few times. The rearrangement uses TRBV10-2 and TRBJ2-7; 7 bases line up with TRBD1. CDR1 is WSHSY and CDR2 is SAAADI in the germline V gene. J lost 2 bases, V lost 5 bases, and 6 bases had no gene match. The CDR3 spans 14 residues. The CDR3 region is CASSPTGRTYEQYF. The CDR3 DNA reads as TGCGCCAGCAGTCCGACAGGGAGAACCTACGAGCAGTACTTC.

In its sample, this clonotype was seen many times. The rearrangement links TRBV4-3 to TRBJ2-1, with D perhaps matching TRBD1 (5 bases). V was cut by 0 bases and J by 0 bases, with 9 bases left in between. From germline, CDR1 is LGHNA and CDR2 YSLEER. This CDR3 spans 16 amino acids. CDR3 bases: TGCGCCAGCAGCCAAGAAGTAGACAGCTCCTACAATGAGCAGTTCTTC. It codes for CASSQEVDSSYNEQFF.

This clonotype was counted at least ten times. The chain uses TRBV20-1 and TRBJ2-5, with D possibly being TRBD1 or TRBD2 (5 bases each). CDR1 and CDR2 from the germline V gene are DFQATT and SNEGSKA (reference sequence). The V and J ends lost 1 base and 4 bases respectively, with 7 bases between them. The CDR3 runs 12 residues. The CDR3: CSARGGVETQYF. CDR3 DNA sequence: TGCAGTGCTAGAGGAGGGGTAGAGACCCAGTACTTC.

The sample holds a few counts of this clonotype. The chain uses TRBV5-1 and TRBJ2-7, with no clear D. The V and J ends lost 3 bases and 2 bases respectively, with 15 bases between them. This CDR3 region has 15 residues. Germline-derived CDR1 and CDR2 are SGHRS and YFSETQ. CDR3 loop: CASSSTSQTTYEQYF. The CDR3 nucleotides read TGCGCCAGCAGCTCGACTTCTCAGACAACCTACGAGCAGTACTTC.

This clonotype was recorded once. CDR3 region: CAIRSDRRETQYF. CDR3 in DNA: TGTGCCATCCGGTCGGACAGGAGAGAGACCCAGTACTTC. V usage is TRBV10-3 and J usage is TRBJ2-5; 7 nucleotides agree with TRBD1. Germline-derived CDR1 and CDR2 are ENHRY and SYGVKD. The trim removed 8 bases at V and 4 bases at J, leaving 7 bases unmatched. There are 13 residues in the CDR3.

CDR3 residues: CASSLTHSTDEQYF. The CDR3 DNA is TGTGCCAGCAGCTTAACACACAGTACAGACGAGCAGTACTTC. The rearrangement joins TRBV7-3 to TRBJ2-7; no firm D call. Germline V gene data show CDR1 as SGHTA and CDR2 as FQGTGA. CDR3 length: 14 amino acids. V was trimmed by 0 bases and J by 5 bases, leaving 11 bases between them.